This entry concerns a single T cell receptor (beta chain). The data derive from a study of blood T cell repertoires in COVID-19. Germline loops: CDR1 MDHEN, CDR2 SYDVKM. This CDR3 comprises 15 residues. V lost 2 bases, J lost 2 bases, and 13 bases lay in between. Sequenced by immunoSEQ multiplex PCR; TCRdb stores in-frame clones only, minus some. The sample includes approximately 300,000 clones, nearly 90% of them seen just once. The chain is built from TRBV28 and TRBJ2-7; D may be TRBD2 (7 bases). The origin of this receptor is a woman aged 25 to 39 who had recovered from COVID-19. The sample comprised PBMCs or T cells enriched from blood (not recorded which). CDR3 amino acids: CASSLRGGVPYEQYF. The CDR3 nucleotides read TGTGCCAGCAGTTTAAGGGGGGGAGTTCCCTACGAGCAGTACTTC.